Below are 12 T cell receptor beta chains sequenced from a single sample in a study of beta chain features in type 1 diabetes. Sequenced material consisted of expressed TCRB transcripts (all of the isolated RNA was reverse transcribed). Profiling relied on immunoSEQ multiplex PCR, and the TCRdb table lists in-frame clones only, not all of them. Among 640,000 or so clones listed, about an eighth were seen once. Their recognized antigens are unknown. General observations from the study: Moderate yet significant TCRB CDR3 shortening was seen in Type 1 diabetes patients in all four CD4+ subsets.

Sequences were obtained from naive CD4+ T cells from blood. All receptors come from a man younger than 30 with type 1 diabetes.

The chain carries TRBV7-2 and TRBJ1-2, with 7 bases lining up with TRBD1. The germline CDR1 and CDR2 sequences are SGHTA and FQGNSA. V dropped 1 base and J dropped 7; count of bases not matched to a gene: 6. The CDR3 consists of 14 residues. This chain's CDR3 is CASSLVEGAVGYTF. The CDR3 DNA follows: TGTGCCAGCAGCTTAGTGGAGGGGGCGGTTGGCTACACCTTC.

The V gene is TRBV5-1, the J gene TRBJ2-3; D not certain. V lost 2 bases and J 3 bases, leaving 7 bases between the germline ends. Germline CDR1 is SGHRS and CDR2 is YFSETQ. CDR3 length: 13 residues. CDR3 loop: CASSLRETDTQYF. The CDR3 nucleotides read TGCGCCAGCAGCTTAAGGGAAACAGATACGCAGTATTTT.

The rearrangement links TRBV9 to TRBJ2-5; 7 positions agree with TRBD2. Germline V CDR1 and CDR2: SGDLS, YYNGEE. This CDR3 is built from 13 residues. With V trimmed by 4 bases and J by 5 bases, 5 bases remained unmatched. The CDR3 spells CASSPVGGETQYF. The CDR3 coding sequence is TGTGCCAGCAGCCCCGTCGGGGGGGAGACCCAGTACTTC.

This clone was observed a few times. This CDR3 is CASSAGPSYAGNTIYF. The CDR3 nucleotides are TGTGCCAGCAGCGCAGGCCCTTCGTATGCTGGAAACACCATATATTTT. The chain recombines TRBV9 with TRBJ1-3; D remains unclear. Trimming left V 3 bases short and J 2 bases short, with 15 bases between. The CDR3 is 16 amino acids. The germline gives CDR1 SGDLS, CDR2 YYNGEE.

The chain links TRBV5-1 to TRBJ2-7, with D unclear. V was shortened by 5 bases and J by 3 bases, with 18 bases between the two germline ends. CDR3 length: 15 residues. Looked up from germline, CDR1 is SGHRS and CDR2 is YFSETQ. In DNA, the CDR3 is TGCGCCAGCAGACTTGTCCTGGGCCCTTTCTACGAGCAGTACTTC. It translates to CASRLVLGPFYEQYF.

The CDR3 DNA reads TGCGCCAGCAGCGAAACCGGGACAGCCCCCGAAGGTGGCAATTCACCCCTCCACTTT. Translated: CASSETGTAPEGGNSPLHF. V and J are TRBV10-2 and TRBJ1-6; 7 nucleotides line up with TRBD1. Germline CDR1 and CDR2: WSHSY and SAAADI. The CDR3 contains 19 residues. V gave up 6 bases and J gave up 7 bases; unmatched junction bases: 21.

V usage is TRBV7-9 and J usage is TRBJ1-6, with a possible D match to TRBD1 (5 bases). V was trimmed by 2 bases and J by 6 bases, leaving 8 bases between them. Germline CDR1 reads SEHNR; CDR2 reads FQNEAQ (reference sequence). CDR3 length: 14 residues. The CDR3 nucleotides read TGTGCCAGCAGCTTACAGGGACTTAATTCACCCCTCCACTTT. This gives the protein CASSLQGLNSPLHF.

This clone showed up just a few times. The rearrangement joins TRBV6-1 to TRBJ1-2, with 7 bases fitting TRBD1. After removal of 7 bases from V and 7 bases from J, the junction contained 6 bases not matched to a gene. CDR1 and CDR2 from the germline V gene are MNHNS and SASEGT. The length of the CDR3 is 12 residues. The CDR3 loop is CASTTTGAGYTF. DNA for the CDR3: TGTGCCAGCACCACTACAGGGGCTGGCTACACCTTC.

To note about this clone: Other nucleotide sequences from this sample produce the same CDR3. The chain employs TRBV29-1 and TRBJ1-1; no clear D. The CDR3 runs 13 residues. Germline values: CDR1 SQVTM, CDR2 ANQGSEA. V was clipped by 0 bases and J by 0 bases, with 5 bases between them. The CDR3 DNA follows: TGCAGCGTTGAAGATCCAATGAACACTGAAGCTTTCTTT. Protein product: CSVEDPMNTEAFF.

This rearrangement joins TRBV5-1 to TRBJ2-3; weak D call: TRBD2 (6 bases). The V gene lost 4 bases and the J gene lost 5 bases, with 11 bases spanning the gap. The CDR3 has 13 residues. The germline V gene has CDR1 SGHRS and CDR2 YFSETQ. CDR3 protein: CASSTGTRDTQYF. CDR3 nucleotide sequence: TGCGCCAGCAGCACCGGGACTCGAGATACGCAGTATTTT.

This chain connects TRBV18 to TRBJ1-2; 10 positions match TRBD1. Germline lookup yields CDR1 KGHSH and CDR2 LQKENI. The CDR3 covers 15 residues. V lost 6 bases, J lost 2 bases, and 6 bases stayed unmatched. For the CDR3, the DNA is TGTGCCAGCTCCCCCATGGACAGGGGGAACTATGGCTACACCTTC. Its translation: CASSPMDRGNYGYTF.

The chain links TRBV6-5 to TRBJ2-5; no definite D call. This CDR3 spans 11 amino acids. V lost 10 bases to trimming and J lost 3 bases, with 9 bases between them. Per the germline V gene, CDR1 is MNHEY and CDR2 is SVGAGI. The CDR3 bases are TGTGCCACCTTCCAGGAAGAGACCCAGTACTTC. Its protein product is CATFQEETQYF.